Each of the 27 T cell receptor beta chains below was sequenced from the same sample in a study of PD-1 blockade in classical Hodgkin lymphoma. All trial patients relapsed after autologous stem cell transplantation. Generated by immunoSEQ multiplex PCR, the TCRdb table keeps only in-frame clones and is missing some. This sample has around 20,000 clones; around 73% occur once, and the top ten carry approximately 24%. Sample: peripheral blood mononuclear cells (PBMCs), taken before the second cycle of nivolumab. The origin of the receptors is a human donor with classical Hodgkin lymphoma.

This clone was counted only a few times. V usage is TRBV27 and J usage is TRBJ2-2; D is unclear. Trimming removed 5 bases from V and 4 bases from J, with 8 bases in between. Germline V gene sequence: CDR1 MNHEY, CDR2 SMNVEV (reference sequence). CDR3 size: 13 residues. The CDR3 here is CASSPAGTGELFF. The CDR3 DNA follows: TGTGCCAGCAGTCCCGCTGGCACCGGGGAGCTGTTTTTT.

This chain uses TRBV4-1 with TRBJ2-1; 15 positions agree with TRBD2. CDR1 and CDR2 from the germline V gene are MGHRA and YSYEKL. Trimming cost V 0 bases and J 5 bases; bases outside gene matches: 11. The CDR3 extends over 20 amino acids. CDR3 loop: CASSQEAQGWTSGRDNEQFF. DNA for the CDR3: TGCGCCAGCAGCCAAGAGGCCCAGGGATGGACTAGCGGGAGGGACAATGAGCAGTTCTTC.

The chain is built from TRBV18 and TRBJ2-5, with D perhaps matching TRBD1 (5 bases). The germline V and J ends were trimmed by 3 bases and 3 bases, with 14 bases remaining between them. The CDR3 contains 15 residues. From germline, CDR1 is KGHSH and CDR2 LQKENI. The CDR3 region is CASSPSRQGKETQYF. The CDR3 region has the DNA TGTGCCAGCTCACCGTCGCGCCAGGGCAAAGAGACCCAGTACTTC.

V is TRBV7-2 and J is TRBJ2-1; 7 bases line up with TRBD1. The CDR3 is made up of 18 amino acids. Germline CDR1 reads SGHTA; CDR2 reads FQGNSA. V lost 1 base, J lost 0 bases, and 9 bases stayed unmatched. Written as DNA, the CDR3 is TGTGCCAGCAGCTTAGTTCACAGGGGCGCCAGCTCCTACAATGAGCAGTTCTTC. Translation: CASSLVHRGASSYNEQFF.

The chain combines TRBV4-2 with TRBJ2-2, with TRBD2 as a possible D gene (6 bases). V lost 0 bases and J 5 bases, leaving 13 bases between the germline ends. Germline CDR1 reads LGHNA; CDR2 reads YNFKEQ. The CDR3 is 16 amino acids. CDR3 amino acids: CASSQDTGGGTGELFF. CDR3 in DNA: TGTGCCAGCAGCCAAGATACCGGGGGTGGGACCGGGGAGCTGTTTTTT.

This clone was counted a few times. The rearrangement links TRBV6-1 to TRBJ1-1; D not resolved. V was clipped by 4 bases and J by 6 bases, with 12 bases between them. The length of the CDR3 is 13 residues. Germline V lookup: CDR1 MNHNS, CDR2 SASEGT. CDR3 sequence: CASSGAVVPEAFF. CDR3 coding DNA: TGTGCCAGCAGTGGGGCCGTGGTTCCTGAAGCTTTCTTT.

The V gene is TRBV23-1, the J gene TRBJ2-7; 11 nucleotides align to TRBD1. TRBV23-1 is placed among ORFs of uncertain function. The CDR3 totals 16 residues. Trimming cost V 2 bases and J 6 bases; bases outside gene matches: 9. The DNA for the CDR3 is TGCGCCAGCAGTCAACCCTCGGACAGGGGGCCACCCGAGCAGTACTTC. Its protein product is CASSQPSDRGPPEQYF.

V and J are TRBV5-4 and TRBJ1-1; D uncertain. The germline V gene has CDR1 SGHNT and CDR2 YYREEE (reference sequence). Trimming cost V 0 bases and J 5 bases, with 8 bases left between them. The CDR3 totals 13 residues. The CDR3 DNA sequence: TGTGCCAGCAGCTTGGCCGCGGGGACTGAAGCTTTCTTT. Amino acids: CASSLAAGTEAFF.

This rearrangement joins TRBV7-9 to TRBJ2-2; 10 nucleotides match TRBD2. There are 16 residues in the CDR3. V shed 1 base and J 6 bases; nucleotides not matched to a gene: 5. Germline lookup yields CDR1 SEHNR and CDR2 FQNEAQ (reference sequence). The CDR3 DNA is TGTGCCAGCAGCTTAGGATCCCTAGCGGGAGCCGGGGAGCTGTTTTTT. It yields the protein CASSLGSLAGAGELFF.

This clone was recorded only once. V gene TRBV20-1 combines with J gene TRBJ2-7; unclear D gene. CDR3 length: 11 residues. Germline CDR1 DFQATT, CDR2 SNEGSKA (reference sequence). With 3 bases removed from V and 2 bases from J, the gap between germline ends came to 5 bases. The CDR3 reads CSASTTYEQYF. CDR3 nucleotides: TGCAGTGCTAGTACCACCTACGAGCAGTACTTC.

The J gene is TRBJ2-1, the V gene TRBV7-6, with 14 bases lining up with TRBD2. Germline values: CDR1 SGHVS, CDR2 FNYEAQ. The J segment lost 6 bases and the V segment lost 5 bases, leaving 3 bases of the junction unmatched. This CDR3 spans 15 amino acids. CDR3 nucleotides: TGTGCCAGCAGCCCTGGGACTAGCGGGAGCAATGAGCAGTTCTTC. It specifies CASSPGTSGSNEQFF.

The chain links TRBV27 to TRBJ2-1, with D unclear. The germline V and J ends were trimmed by 4 bases and 0 bases, with 7 bases remaining between them. Germline V gene data show CDR1 as MNHEY and CDR2 as SMNVEV (reference sequence). CDR3 length: 14 amino acids. In DNA form, the CDR3 reads TGTGCCAGCAGTTCAGGTAGCTCCTACAATGAGCAGTTCTTC. Encoded protein: CASSSGSSYNEQFF.

V and J are TRBV10-1 and TRBJ2-7; D gene ambiguous. CDR3 length: 14 residues. V was shortened by 2 bases and J by 0 bases, with 8 bases between the two germline ends. Germline V lookup: CDR1 WNHNN, CDR2 SYGVQD (reference sequence). The CDR3 sequence is CASSEGGASYEQYF. The CDR3 nucleotides are TGCGCCAGCAGTGAGGGTGGCGCCTCCTACGAGCAGTACTTC.

V and J are TRBV6-1 and TRBJ2-3; 13 bases match TRBD2. With V trimmed by 11 bases and J by 5 bases, 10 bases remained unmatched. Germline CDR1 reads MNHNS; CDR2 reads SASEGT. The CDR3 is made up of 15 amino acids. This chain's CDR3 is CAAPGLAGEGDTQYF. CDR3 DNA sequence: TGTGCCGCCCCCGGACTAGCGGGAGAGGGAGATACGCAGTATTTT.

This clone came up once. The rearrangement joins TRBV28 to TRBJ2-5; 7 nucleotides align to TRBD1. V trimming: 4 bases; J trimming: 5 bases; junction bases outside the gene matches: 13. Germline CDR1 reads MDHEN; CDR2 reads SYDVKM. This CDR3 contains 16 residues. CDR3 in DNA: TGTGCCAGCAGTTCACTGACAGGGCTCCGAGGCGAGACCCAGTACTTC. It translates to CASSSLTGLRGETQYF.

Only a few counts were recorded for this clone. V is TRBV25-1 and J is TRBJ2-2, with D tentatively TRBD2 (5 bases). Trimming stripped 6 bases from V and 1 base from J, with 9 bases between. CDR3 length equals 14 residues. The V gene's germline CDR1 is MGHDK and CDR2 SYGVNS. CDR3 sequence (DNA): TGTGCCAGCAGCGGGGTACTGAACACCGGGGAGCTGTTTTTT. Residues: CASSGVLNTGELFF.

V is TRBV7-9 and J is TRBJ2-1; D not resolved. Trimming cost V 5 bases and J 3 bases, with 14 bases left between them. From germline, CDR1 is SEHNR and CDR2 FQNEAQ (reference sequence). The CDR3 sequence is 15 residues long. The CDR3 coding sequence is TGTGCCAGCAGCCCTGTGGCCACGTACTACAATGAGCAGTTCTTC. It codes for CASSPVATYYNEQFF.

The chain has TRBV7-2 and TRBJ2-6, with D maybe TRBD2 (5 bases). This CDR3 contains 12 residues. V lost 4 bases and J lost 11, with 9 bases in between. Germline values: CDR1 SGHTA, CDR2 FQGNSA. The CDR3 loop reads CASSSSGDVLTF. In DNA, the CDR3 is TGTGCCAGCAGCTCCTCCGGGGACGTCCTGACTTTC.

The chain carries TRBV7-2 and TRBJ2-1; D ambiguous. CDR1 and CDR2 (germline): SGHTA, FQGNSA. CDR3 length: 14 amino acids. With 0 bases removed from V and 10 bases from J, the gap between germline ends came to 13 bases. For the CDR3, the DNA is TGTGCCAGCAGCTTAGCGCTGGGCGGCCTAGAGCAGTTCTTC. Its protein is CASSLALGGLEQFF.

DNA of the CDR3: TGTGGAGTCCTTAACTATGGCTACACCTTC. Its protein product is CGVLNYGYTF. V is TRBV30 and J is TRBJ1-2; D gene ambiguous. CDR3 size: 10 residues. Germline V gene sequence: CDR1 GTSNPN, CDR2 SVGIG (reference sequence).

This clone was observed a few times. J is TRBJ1-4 and V is TRBV11-1; D not resolved. The CDR3 runs to 14 residues. CDR1 and CDR2 from the germline V gene are SGHAT and FQDESV (reference sequence). V lost 5 bases and J lost 4, with 11 bases in between. The CDR3 region is CASSHRVNNEKLFF. CDR3 sequence (DNA): TGTGCCAGCAGCCACCGGGTCAATAATGAAAAACTGTTTTTT.

The gene calls are TRBV28 and TRBJ2-7; 8 bases fit TRBD2. V was pared by 6 bases and J by 5 bases, with 12 bases of the junction left unmatched. Germline V gene sequence: CDR1 MDHEN, CDR2 SYDVKM. The length of the CDR3 is 15 residues. The CDR3 DNA reads as TGTGCCAGCAGGGTAGCGAGCGGGAGTCCCCACGAGCAGTACTTC. It is translated as CASRVASGSPHEQYF.

V is TRBV7-9 and J is TRBJ1-5; TRBD1 is a possible D gene (6 bases). V was pared by 5 bases and J by 0 bases, with 17 bases between. CDR1 is SEHNR and CDR2 is FQNEAQ in the germline V gene (reference sequence). This CDR3 contains 17 residues. Written as DNA, the CDR3 is TGTGCCAGCAGCCAAGATAGGACAGACCTTAGCAATCAGCCCCAGCATTTT. Protein product: CASSQDRTDLSNQPQHF.

This chain connects TRBV20-1 to TRBJ1-2, with D uncertain. This CDR3 has 11 residues. The germline CDR1 and CDR2 sequences are DFQATT and SNEGSKA (reference sequence). V lost 5 bases to trimming and J lost 7 bases, with 11 bases between them. The chain's CDR3 is CSASTTGGYTF. The DNA for the CDR3 is TGCAGTGCTTCAACCACGGGTGGCTACACCTTC.

The chain combines TRBV5-6 with TRBJ1-3; 7 positions agree with TRBD1. The CDR3 runs 15 residues. Germline V gene lookup returns CDR1 SGHDT and CDR2 YYEEEE. The V gene end was trimmed by 6 bases and the J gene end by 2 bases; junction bases not matched to a gene: 8. CDR3 bases: TGTGCCAGCAACCACACAGGGGACCCTGGAAACACCATATATTTT. It yields the protein CASNHTGDPGNTIYF. Using reference TRBV5-6 and TRBJ1-3 for the parts outside the CDR3, the full variable domain is DAGVTQSPTHLIKTRGQQVTLRCSPKSGHDTVSWYQQALGQGPQFIFQYYEEEERQRGNFPDRFSGHQFPNYSSELNVNALLLGDSALYLCASNHTGDPGNTIYFGEGSWLTVV.

V usage is TRBV28 and J usage is TRBJ2-2, with D perhaps assigned TRBD1 or TRBD2 (6 bases each). This CDR3 contains 17 residues. Trimming shortened V by 3 bases and J by 3 bases, and 17 bases separated the two germline ends. Germline V gene lookup returns CDR1 MDHEN and CDR2 SYDVKM. The CDR3, as DNA: TGTGCCAGCAGTTTTCCAGCAGGGGAGGTCGACACCGGGGAGCTGTTTTTT. Its protein is CASSFPAGEVDTGELFF. Complete variable domain (other parts from reference TRBV28 and TRBJ2-2): DVKVTQSSRYLVKRTGEKVFLECVQDMDHENMFWYRQDPGLGLRLIYFSYDVKMKEKGDIPEGYSVSREKKERFSLILESASTNQTSMYLCASSFPAGEVDTGELFFGEGSRLTVL.

The CDR3 loop is CASTSLQGPRNQPQHF. The CDR3 bases are TGTGCCAGCACATCCCTACAGGGGCCAAGAAATCAGCCCCAGCATTTT. V gene TRBV27 combines with J gene TRBJ1-5; 7 bases agree with TRBD1. This CDR3 is built from 16 residues. The germline CDR1 and CDR2 sequences are MNHEY and SMNVEV (reference sequence). Trimming at V came to 7 bases and at J to 4 bases, leaving 13 bases not matched to a gene.